Below, 12 T cell receptor beta chains from the same sample are listed, as sequenced in a study of T cell changes during pregnancy in multiple sclerosis. Only in-frame clones appear in the TCRdb table, and some are missing; sequencing was by immunoSEQ multiplex PCR. The sample comprises 50,000 to 70,000 clones, about nine tenths of which are singletons, and approximately 1.4% rests with the top ten. Here the sequenced sample was peripheral blood, taken after pregnancy. The receptors come from a female donor in good health, enrolled as a control in a pregnancy study.

The chain recombines TRBV13 with TRBJ2-5; possibly TRBD2 for D (6 bases). Trimming took 4 bases from V and 4 from J, leaving 19 bases between them. The CDR3 extends over 16 amino acids. From germline, CDR1 is PRHDT and CDR2 FYEKMQ (reference sequence). The CDR3, as DNA: TGTGCCAGCAGCTCCCAGTTGGAGGGACTTGGAGAGACCCAGTACTTC. Translating it yields CASSSQLEGLGETQYF.

The chain combines TRBV25-1 with TRBJ1-1; 12 nucleotides align to TRBD1. This CDR3 comprises 17 residues. The V gene end was trimmed by 4 bases and the J gene end by 3 bases; junction bases not matched to a gene: 9. Germline V lookup: CDR1 MGHDK, CDR2 SYGVNS. CDR3 protein: CASSGRDRGLLDTEAFF. CDR3 bases: TGTGCCAGCAGTGGCCGGGACAGGGGGCTGTTGGACACTGAAGCTTTCTTT.

The gene calls are TRBV5-1 and TRBJ1-2; TRBD1 is a possible D gene (5 bases). V dropped 0 bases and J dropped 3 bases, with 12 bases sitting between them. CDR3 length: 15 residues. The germline CDR1 and CDR2 sequences are SGHRS and YFSETQ. The CDR3 nucleotides read TGCGCCAGCAGCTTGGGTCAGGGATCTTACTATGGCTACACCTTC. Its protein is CASSLGQGSYYGYTF.

The chain carries TRBV4-3 and TRBJ2-7, with D possibly being TRBD1 (6 bases). Looked up from germline, CDR1 is LGHNA and CDR2 is YSLEER. The CDR3 runs 15 residues. Trimming removed 0 bases from V and 5 bases from J, with 14 bases in between. The CDR3 DNA is TGCGCCAGCAGCCAAGATCAGGGACAAGCAAACGAGCAGTACTTC. Protein product: CASSQDQGQANEQYF.

This clone was counted between two and nine times. The genes are TRBV4-2 and TRBJ2-4; 7 positions agree with TRBD2. The CDR3 contains 15 residues. V was clipped by 1 base and J by 0 bases; unmatched bases: 0. Germline V lookup: CDR1 LGHNA, CDR2 YNFKEQ. Written as DNA, the CDR3 is TGTGCCAGCAGCCAAGGGGGGGGAGCCAAAAACATTCAGTACTTC. Translation gives CASSQGGGAKNIQYF.

The chain recombines TRBV5-8 with TRBJ2-3, with D perhaps TRBD2 (5 bases). V lost 5 bases to trimming and J lost 6 bases, with 19 bases between them. CDR3 length: 15 amino acids. Germline loops: CDR1 SGHTS, CDR2 YDEGEE. The CDR3 spells CASSPERENGDTQYF. The CDR3 nucleotides are TGTGCCAGCAGTCCAGAGAGGGAAAATGGGGATACGCAGTATTTT.

J is TRBJ2-7 and V is TRBV30; tentatively, D is TRBD2 (7 bases). Trimming shortened V by 3 bases and J by 3 bases, and 15 bases separated the two germline ends. The CDR3 is 14 residues long. Germline CDR1 and CDR2: GTSNPN and SVGIG (reference sequence). CDR3 nucleotides: TGTGCCTGGAGGACGGGGGGCGGGATCTACGAGCAGTACTTC. Its protein product is CAWRTGGGIYEQYF.

The V call is TRBV2, the J call TRBJ2-7, with 8 bases identical to TRBD2. V gave up 3 bases and J gave up 7 bases; unmatched junction bases: 5. The CDR3 has 13 residues. Germline assignment: CDR1 SNHLY and CDR2 FYNNEI. The CDR3 spells CASSEDSGVEQYF. CDR3 sequence (DNA): TGTGCCAGCAGTGAGGATAGCGGGGTTGAGCAGTACTTC.

The chain is built from TRBV14 and TRBJ2-7; 8 nucleotides match TRBD1. J gave up 3 bases and V 1 base, and 2 bases lay outside the gene matches. This CDR3 spans 14 amino acids. Germline CDR1 reads SGHDN; CDR2 reads FVKESK. The CDR3 nucleotides are TGTGCCAGCAGCCAAGGACAGGGGATCTACGAGCAGTACTTC. Encoded protein: CASSQGQGIYEQYF. The full variable domain, completed using reference TRBV14 and TRBJ2-7, is EAGVTQFPSHSVIEKGQTVTLRCDPISGHDNLYWYRRVMGKEIKFLLHFVKESKQDESGMPNNRFLAERTGGTYSTLKVQPAELEDSGVYFCASSQGQGIYEQYFGPGTRLTVT.

J is TRBJ1-5 and V is TRBV7-2; D call uncertain. Germline V gene data show CDR1 as SGHTA and CDR2 as FQGNSA. CDR3 length: 13 residues. The V gene lost 3 bases and the J gene lost 0 bases, with 3 bases spanning the gap. CDR3 sequence reads: CASSFNSNQPQHF. DNA for the CDR3: TGTGCCAGCAGCTTCAATAGCAATCAGCCCCAGCATTTT.

The genes are TRBV5-1 and TRBJ2-5; TRBD2 aligns across 9 bases. Germline assignment: CDR1 SGHRS and CDR2 YFSETQ. There are 15 residues in the CDR3. J lost 3 bases, V lost 1 base, and 4 bases had no gene match. CDR3 bases: TGCGCCAGCAGCTTGCTGGCTAGCGGGGAAGAGACCCAGTACTTC. As protein: CASSLLASGEETQYF.

The chain uses TRBV4-3 and TRBJ1-3, with D hard to call. CDR1 LGHNA and CDR2 YSLEER come from the germline V gene. The CDR3 has 15 residues. V lost 2 bases and J lost 4, with 12 bases in between. CDR3 bases: TGCGCCAGCAGCCAAAATATTGACACGGGAAACACCATATATTTT. Its translation is CASSQNIDTGNTIYF.